A selection of T cell receptor beta chains follows, all from one sample in a study of spatial heterogeneity in lung cancer. TCRdb processed the 5' RACE reads anew with MiXCR; each CDR3 protein has one entry. The data show about 38,000 distinct CDR3 sequences, 6.5% to 9.5% seen once. This specimen was PBMCs, taken at surgery. All receptors derive from a male donor with early-stage non-small cell lung cancer. Both conserved end residues are part of each CDR3. The D gene is left open where the match is weak. Clone size appears in some rows only: once, few, many, or a class for an expanded clone.

clone_size: many
j_call: TRBJ2-1
d_call: TRBD2
v_call: TRBV14
cdr3_nt: TGTGCCAGCAGCCAAGTAGAGCGGGAGGCCCCAATTTCCTACAATGAGCAGTTCTTC
cdr3_aa: CASSQVEREAPISYNEQFF

clone_size: -
j_call: TRBJ2-5
d_call: TRBD2
v_call: TRBV11-3
cdr3_nt: TGTGCCAGCAGCTTAGACTCCACTAGCGGGAGACAAGAGACCCAGTACTTC
cdr3_aa: CASSLDSTSGRQETQYF

clone_size: few
j_call: TRBJ1-1
d_call: -
v_call: TRBV20-1
cdr3_nt: TGCAGTGCTACCCCAGGGAGCACTGAAGCTTTCTTT
cdr3_aa: CSATPGSTEAFF

clone_size: -
j_call: TRBJ2-7
d_call: -
v_call: TRBV20-1
cdr3_nt: TGCAGTGCTAGACCCCCGAGGGACGGGTACGAGCAGTACTTC
cdr3_aa: CSARPPRDGYEQYF

clone_size: -
j_call: TRBJ1-2
d_call: -
v_call: TRBV12-3/TRBV12-4
cdr3_nt: TGTGCCAGCAGTTTTGCAGGATTGGACGACTATGGCTACACCTTC
cdr3_aa: CASSFAGLDDYGYTF

clone_size: few
j_call: TRBJ2-7
d_call: TRBD2
v_call: TRBV6-2/TRBV6-3
cdr3_nt: TGTGCCAGCGGAATCAGGGACTACTCCTACGAGCAGTACTTC
cdr3_aa: CASGIRDYSYEQYF

clone_size: -
j_call: TRBJ2-6
d_call: -
v_call: TRBV20-1
cdr3_nt: TGCAGTGCGGCAGGCGTCAACACCCACAACGTCCTGACTTTC
cdr3_aa: CSAAGVNTHNVLTF

clone_size: many
j_call: TRBJ2-1
d_call: TRBD2
v_call: TRBV7-2
cdr3_nt: TGTGCCAGCAGGCCCCTAGCGGGGGGATACAATGAGCAGTTCTTC
cdr3_aa: CASRPLAGGYNEQFF

clone_size: -
j_call: TRBJ2-3
d_call: -
v_call: TRBV9
cdr3_nt: TGTGCCAGCAGCGTAGAGGCGGGGTACAGCACAGATACGCAGTATTTT
cdr3_aa: CASSVEAGYSTDTQYF

clone_size: many
j_call: TRBJ1-5
d_call: -
v_call: TRBV15
cdr3_nt: TGTGCCACCAGCTCCCGGCGGGTGCCCCAGCATTTT
cdr3_aa: CATSSRRVPQHF

clone_size: many
j_call: TRBJ1-2
d_call: -
v_call: TRBV27
cdr3_nt: TGTGCCAGCAGTTTGGGGGCAGGGAACTATGGCTACACCTTC
cdr3_aa: CASSLGAGNYGYTF

clone_size: few
j_call: TRBJ2-1
d_call: TRBD2
v_call: TRBV6-5
cdr3_nt: TGTGCCAGCAGTCTCGGGACTAGCGGGAGGGCCAGAGAGCAGTTCTTC
cdr3_aa: CASSLGTSGRAREQFF

clone_size: many
j_call: TRBJ2-3
d_call: TRBD1
v_call: TRBV28
cdr3_nt: TGTGCCAGCAGTTTATTACCCAGGACAGGGGGAAGGCGTACAGATACGCAGTATTTT
cdr3_aa: CASSLLPRTGGRRTDTQYF

clone_size: many
j_call: TRBJ2-7
d_call: TRBD2
v_call: TRBV5-1
cdr3_nt: TGCGCCAGCAGCTTGGCCCCGACTAGCAGGGCCTCGATTGAGCAGTACTTC
cdr3_aa: CASSLAPTSRASIEQYF

clone_size: many
j_call: TRBJ1-2
d_call: -
v_call: TRBV6-4
cdr3_nt: TGTGCCAGCAGTGTTTCACCAGACTATGGCTACACCTTC
cdr3_aa: CASSVSPDYGYTF

clone_size: many
j_call: TRBJ2-1
d_call: TRBD2
v_call: TRBV5-1
cdr3_nt: TGCGCCAGCAGCCGACTAGCCTCCTACAATGAGCAGTTCTTC
cdr3_aa: CASSRLASYNEQFF